This T cell receptor (beta chain) was identified during a study of blood T cell repertoires in COVID-19. Across the study: Italy, Spain and the United States were the sources of the convalescent and acute COVID-19 samples. Sample material is recorded as cDNA or gDNA derived from T cells, B-cell-depleted T cells, or PBMCs.

The CDR3 loop spans 15 amino acids. Germline V gene sequence: CDR1 MNHNY, CDR2 SVGAGI (reference sequence). V was shortened by 4 bases and J by 1 base, with 13 bases between the two germline ends. Method: immunoSEQ multiplex PCR; TCRdb's copy keeps in-frame clones and lacks some. The sample has about 300,000 clones, roughly 86% seen once. Material for sequencing was peripheral blood. The receptor was derived from a woman aged 30 to 39 with COVID-19, enrolled during active disease. V usage is TRBV6-6 and J usage is TRBJ1-2; a weak D match, TRBD1 (5 bases). CDR3 residues: CASSLGQPSNYGYTF. The DNA of the CDR3 is TGTGCCAGCAGTTTGGGGCAGCCTAGTAACTATGGCTACACCTTC.